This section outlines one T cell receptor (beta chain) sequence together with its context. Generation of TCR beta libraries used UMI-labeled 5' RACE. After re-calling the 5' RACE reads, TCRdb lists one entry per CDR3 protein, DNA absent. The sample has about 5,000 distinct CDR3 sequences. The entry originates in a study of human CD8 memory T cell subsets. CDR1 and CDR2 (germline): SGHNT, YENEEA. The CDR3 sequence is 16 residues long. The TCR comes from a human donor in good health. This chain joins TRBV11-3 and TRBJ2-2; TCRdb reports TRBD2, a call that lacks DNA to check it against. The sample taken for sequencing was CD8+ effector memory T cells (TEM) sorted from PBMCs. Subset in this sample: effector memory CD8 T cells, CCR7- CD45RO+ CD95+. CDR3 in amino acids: CASSSRLAGVTGELFF.